Presented here are 5 T cell receptor beta chains from one specimen sequenced in a study of memory CD4+ T cells and cytomegalovirus serostatus. The sort gate was single viable CD3+CD4+CD8-CD45RO+ cells for memory CD4+ T cells. Assay used: immunoSEQ multiplex PCR; TCRdb lists only in-frame clones, some missing. The sample yields approximately 40,000 clones, 65% to 85% seen once. Sequenced material: memory CD4+ T cells from blood. The receptors come from an adult in good health and CMV-seronegative.

This clone was detected once. V usage is TRBV19 and J usage is TRBJ2-6; tentative D call: TRBD2 (6 bases). The germline V gene encodes CDR1 LNHDA and CDR2 SQIVND (reference sequence). This CDR3 has 17 amino acids. V was trimmed by 2 bases and J by 0 bases, leaving 11 bases between them. The CDR3 loop is CASSIIRGFSGANVLTF. The CDR3 nucleotides are TGTGCCAGTAGTATAATACGGGGGTTCTCTGGGGCCAACGTCCTGACTTTC.

By share, this clone counts as medium-sized (0.01 to 0.1%). V and J are TRBV25-1 and TRBJ2-7; 8 nucleotides line up with TRBD1. Germline CDR1 reads MGHDK; CDR2 reads SYGVNS. The CDR3 is 15 residues long. After removal of 1 base from V and 4 bases from J, the junction contained 6 bases not matched to a gene. The CDR3 loop reads CASSEWGQEEYEQYF. The DNA for the CDR3 is TGTGCCAGCAGTGAATGGGGACAGGAGGAGTACGAGCAGTACTTC.

The V call is TRBV5-6, the J call TRBJ2-5; no firm D call. TRBJ2-7 matches the DNA end more closely, so the J call is doubtful. Germline loops: CDR1 SGHDT, CDR2 YYEEEE. The CDR3 runs 14 residues. The CDR3 is CASSFPGQDYEQYF. The CDR3 bases are TGTGCCAGCAGCTTTCCGGGCCAAGACTACGAGCAGTACTTC.

The chain recombines TRBV30 with TRBJ2-7, with D maybe TRBD1 (5 bases). V shed 3 bases and J shed 4 bases, with 10 bases lying between them. Per germline, CDR1 GTSNPN and CDR2 SVGIG (reference sequence). The CDR3 has 12 amino acids. The chain's CDR3 is CAWSGQGYEQYF. In nucleotides, the CDR3 is TGTGCCTGGAGCGGGCAGGGTTACGAGCAGTACTTC. The full variable domain, in which reference TRBV30 and TRBJ2-7 provide the parts outside the CDR3, is SQTIHQWPATLVQPVGSPLSLECTVEGTSNPNLYWYRQAAGRGLQLLFYSVGIGQISSEVPQNLSASRPQDRQFILSSKKLLLSDSGFYLCAWSGQGYEQYFGPGTRLTVT.

The chain is built from TRBV9 and TRBJ2-1; 10 nucleotides match TRBD2. Germline values: CDR1 SGDLS, CDR2 YYNGEE. Germline trimming cut 0 bases from V and 8 bases from J; bases unmatched to any gene: 8. This CDR3 is built from 16 residues. The CDR3 region is CASSVGIAGGIHEQFF. The CDR3 DNA sequence: TGTGCCAGCAGCGTAGGCATAGCGGGGGGAATCCATGAGCAGTTCTTC.